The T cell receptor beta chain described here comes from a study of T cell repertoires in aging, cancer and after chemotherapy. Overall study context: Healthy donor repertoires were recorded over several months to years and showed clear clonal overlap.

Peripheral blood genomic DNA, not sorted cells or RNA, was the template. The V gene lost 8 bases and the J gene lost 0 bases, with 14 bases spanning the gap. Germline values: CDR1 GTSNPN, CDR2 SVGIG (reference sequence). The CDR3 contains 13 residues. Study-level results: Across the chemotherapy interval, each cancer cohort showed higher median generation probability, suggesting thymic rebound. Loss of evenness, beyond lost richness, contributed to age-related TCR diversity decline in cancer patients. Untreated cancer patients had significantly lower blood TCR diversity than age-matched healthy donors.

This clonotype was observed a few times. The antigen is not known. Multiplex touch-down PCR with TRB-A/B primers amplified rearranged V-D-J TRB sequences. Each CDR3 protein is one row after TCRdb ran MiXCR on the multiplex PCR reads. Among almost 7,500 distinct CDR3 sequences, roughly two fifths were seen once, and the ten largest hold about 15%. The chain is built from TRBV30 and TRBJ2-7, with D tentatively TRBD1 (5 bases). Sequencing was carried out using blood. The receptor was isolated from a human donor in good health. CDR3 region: CAVTAGPSYEQYF. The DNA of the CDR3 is TGTGCCGTTACGGCAGGGCCCTCCTACGAGCAGTACTTC.